This paragraph reports one TCR beta chain. Its antigen specificity is not known. Per-nucleotide qualities are absent, and no much larger clonotype sits a single base away. The sample is drawn from a study of blood T cells in healthy people across ages (dated by TCRdb to 2015 to 2017). Background for the entire study: In model experiments, roughly one uniquely barcoded TCR beta cDNA molecule per two T cells was captured by template switching. Using deep sequencing normalized with unique cDNA molecular identifiers, the study measured how TCR beta repertoire diversity changes with age. The donors were divided into four age groups: young (average about 15 years), middle-aged (over 35), aged (roughly 60) and long-lived (approximately 74). To avoid experimental bias, donors of different ages were spread randomly across the sequencing lanes. Using the same blood draw, the study looked at two additional independent replicas of 1 million unique cDNA reads for two donors, one aged 18 to 29 and the other aged 80 or older. Overall study results and their limits: Observed TCR beta diversity per million T cells fell roughly linearly with age, and a significant reduction was already apparent by age roughly 40. Because profiling used bulk unsorted PBMCs, naive and antigen-experienced compartments could not be compared conclusively. Because the CMV infection status of the donors was unknown, age-related changes in expanded clonotypes may potentially have been confounded. Estimates of total diversity based on one million sequenced T cells were considered lower bounds and underestimates. There was a strong correlation between observed TCR beta diversity and the percentage of naive T cells measured by flow cytometry. Compared with the aged group, more naive CD4+ T cells, fewer expanded clones and increased TCR diversity were shown by the long-lived group, suggesting age selection.

Systemically healthy Caucasian individuals from Russia, roughly 40 in total and aged roughly 6 to 95 years, were included as donors. Each donor gave around 9 milliliters of peripheral blood, collected into EDTA-treated Vacutainer tubes. Ficoll-Paque density-gradient centrifugation was used to isolate PBMCs, with at least 6.5 million per sample. Total RNA, at least 6 micrograms per sample, was extracted from PBMCs with Trizol reagent. For every donor, an aliquot of PBMCs went through flow cytometry to measure the percentages of naive CD45RAhigh/CD27high T cells. The method was 5' RACE. Sequencing was carried out with an Illumina HiSeq 2500. A second roughly 6 to 12 cycle PCR used a sample-barcoded 5' primer and a J-beta primer mix. A template-switch 5' adaptor carrying 12 random nucleotides introduced a unique molecular identifier onto each TCR beta cDNA molecule. Each sample yielded at least 2.5 million CDR3-containing paired-end reads. All of the RNA was converted into first-strand cDNA using the Mint cDNA synthesis kit, with a TRBC-specific oligonucleotide serving as the primer. Following uracil-DNA glycosylase treatment, a first 18-cycle PCR with universal primers M1SS and BC2_uni_R was performed on all cDNA. The authors' analysis ran thus. For normalization, 1 million high-quality reads were randomly selected from each sample, with every read carrying a distinct molecular identifier. Instead of being binned into consensus sequences, reads that shared molecular identifiers were thrown out. MiTCR, set to a Q25 quality threshold and the strictest error-elimination algorithm, was used for CDR3 identification, clonotype clustering and error correction. A nonparametric unseen species model using Euler transformation provided a lower-bound estimate of total TCR beta diversity. TCRdb reran the public reads through fastp at Q25 and MiXCR, keeping productive beta chains. Identical CDR3 proteins give one entry, which carries the most common genes and DNA. The V and J calls follow TCRdb's processing rather than the paper's. This sample is represented by 1,500,000 or so distinct CDR3 sequences; around 40% of them were singletons. The top ten clonotypes cover about 4% of the sample.

The CDR3 numbers 16 residues from cysteine through phenylalanine. Left in the record is the CDR3 DNA by itself, 48 bases read in frame from the first base. Trimming removed 2 bases from V and 5 bases from J; the gene matches leave 8 bases unexplained. CDR1 and CDR2 are drawn from the germline V gene (reference sequence): SEHNR, FQNEAQ. Sequencing input: blood. The chain employs TRBV7-9 and TRBJ2-1, and TRBD1 matches 8 of the central bases. This TCR was sampled from a woman between 18 and 29 years old in good health. The CDR3 region: CASSLHGTGQNNEQFF. Here is the DNA: TGTGCCAGCAGCTTACACGGGACAGGACAAAACAATGAGCAGTTCTTC.